Presented here are 12 T cell receptor beta chains from one specimen sequenced in a study of blood T cell repertoires in COVID-19. TCRdb's copy holds only in-frame clones and misses some; the assay was immunoSEQ multiplex PCR. This sample has 150,000 to 200,000 clones, with approximately 80% found just once. The sequenced material came from PBMCs or T cells enriched from blood (not recorded which). These receptors all come from a man over 45 who had recovered from COVID-19.

The chain employs TRBV10-2 and TRBJ2-7; 9 positions match TRBD1. This CDR3 region has 15 residues. From germline, CDR1 is WSHSY and CDR2 SAAADI. V shed 4 bases, J shed 3 bases, and the junction held 7 bases outside the gene matches. DNA for the CDR3: TGCGCCAGCAGTGGAATGGGACAGGGCAACTACGAGCAGTACTTC. Encoded protein: CASSGMGQGNYEQYF.

As to this clone: The sample holds other DNA sequences that translate to the same CDR3. The genes are TRBV5-5 and TRBJ1-2, with D perhaps TRBD1 (5 bases). Germline V gene data show CDR1 as SGHKS and CDR2 as YYEKEE (reference sequence). The V and J ends lost 3 bases and 3 bases respectively, with 9 bases between them. The CDR3 length is 13 residues. The CDR3 reads CASSSGGDYGYTF. CDR3 coding DNA: TGTGCCAGCAGCTCTGGGGGGGACTATGGCTACACCTTC. Complete variable domain (other parts from reference TRBV5-5 and TRBJ1-2): DAGVTQSPTHLIKTRGQQVTLRCSPISGHKSVSWYQQVLGQGPQFIFQYYEKEERGRGNFPDRFSARQFPNYSSELNVNALLLGDSALYLCASSSGGDYGYTFGSGTRLTVV.

The chain is built from TRBV13 and TRBJ2-5; TRBD2 matches 11 bases. The ends lost 2 bases at V and 4 bases at J; junction bases unmatched: 6. Per germline, CDR1 PRHDT and CDR2 FYEKMQ (reference sequence). The CDR3 covers 16 residues. In DNA, the CDR3 is TGTGCCAGCAGCTTACCTAGCGGGGGGTTTGGAGAGACCCAGTACTTC. Its protein is CASSLPSGGFGETQYF.

The chain recombines TRBV5-4 with TRBJ2-5, with 12 bases matching TRBD2. Trimming cost V 2 bases and J 5 bases; bases outside gene matches: 4. Germline CDR1 is SGHNT and CDR2 is YYREEE (reference sequence). This CDR3 region has 15 residues. The CDR3 sequence: CASSFSGLAGETQYF. As DNA, the CDR3 is TGTGCCAGCAGCTTCTCGGGACTAGCGGGTGAGACCCAGTACTTC.

The rearrangement uses TRBV30 and TRBJ1-2; 7 bases fit TRBD1. Germline CDR1 and CDR2: GTSNPN and SVGIG (reference sequence). The CDR3 has 14 amino acids. The ends lost 0 bases at V and 2 bases at J; junction bases unmatched: 3. The CDR3, as DNA: TGTGCCTGGAGTGTGTCAGGGGGGAACTATGGCTACACCTTC. This sequence encodes CAWSVSGGNYGYTF.

The CDR3 region is CASSQRGNTEAFF. The CDR3, as DNA: TGTGCCAGCAGTCAAAGGGGGAACACTGAAGCTTTCTTT. The V call is TRBV27, the J call TRBJ1-1; a weak D match, TRBD1 (5 bases). Germline CDR1 reads MNHEY; CDR2 reads SMNVEV (reference sequence). V shed 5 bases and J shed 1 base, with 8 bases lying between them. CDR3 length: 13 amino acids.

This rearrangement joins TRBV11-3 to TRBJ2-7; D perhaps matches TRBD2 (6 bases). The CDR3 is 18 amino acids. Germline lookup yields CDR1 SGHNT and CDR2 YENEEA. V was shortened by 2 bases and J by 5 bases, with 25 bases between the two germline ends. The DNA for the CDR3 is TGTGCCAGCAGCTTAATTGCGGGAATTACGGTCGTCCTCGACGAGCAGTACTTC. Translation gives CASSLIAGITVVLDEQYF.

J is TRBJ2-1 and V is TRBV5-8, with D possibly matching TRBD2 (6 bases). The germline V and J ends were trimmed by 5 bases and 12 bases, with 27 bases remaining between them. Germline V gene lookup returns CDR1 SGHTS and CDR2 YDEGEE. CDR3 length: 16 amino acids. The CDR3 region is CASRSRSGGGNFWQFF. DNA for the CDR3: TGTGCCAGCAGATCCCGTAGCGGAGGAGGGAATTTTTGGCAGTTCTTC.

The chain carries TRBV9 and TRBJ1-4; 8 nucleotides align to TRBD1. Trimming took 4 bases from V and 2 from J; bases not matched to a gene: 4. The CDR3 runs to 15 residues. Germline V lookup: CDR1 SGDLS, CDR2 YYNGEE. DNA of the CDR3: TGTGCCAGCAGCCGAACAGGGGGTACTAATGAAAAACTGTTTTTT. It yields the protein CASSRTGGTNEKLFF.

The V and J genes are TRBV5-6 and TRBJ2-3, with D perhaps matching TRBD1 (5 bases). There are 13 residues in the CDR3. Germline V CDR1 and CDR2: SGHDT, YYEEEE. With 4 bases removed from V and 4 bases from J, the gap between germline ends came to 10 bases. CDR3: CASSPGFPDTQYF. CDR3 sequence (DNA): TGTGCCAGCAGCCCAGGGTTCCCAGATACGCAGTATTTT.

This clone turned up a few times. J is TRBJ1-6 and V is TRBV6-1; 8 nucleotides align to TRBD1. The CDR3 loop spans 15 amino acids. Germline-derived CDR1 and CDR2 are MNHNS and SASEGT. Trimming at V came to 0 bases and at J to 7 bases, leaving 2 bases not matched to a gene. The CDR3 DNA sequence: TGTGCCAGCAGTGAAGCCTCAGGGGGCAATTCACCCCTCCACTTT. Amino acids: CASSEASGGNSPLHF.

The table lists this clone with a few counts. The gene calls are TRBV19 and TRBJ1-5; 7 bases are a match to TRBD1. V lost 5 bases and J lost 2; bases outside the gene matches: 6. CDR1 LNHDA and CDR2 SQIVND come from the germline V gene (reference sequence). This CDR3 is built from 15 residues. CDR3 sequence (DNA): TGTGCCAGTAGTGACACAGGGGCCGGCAATCAGCCCCAGCATTTT. Protein product: CASSDTGAGNQPQHF.